A selection of T cell receptor beta chains follows, all from one sample in a study of regulatory T cells in long-lasting Graves disease. TCRdb analysed the multiplex PCR reads with MiXCR anew, one entry per CDR3 protein. The profile covers 550,000 to 600,000 distinct CDR3 sequences, with roughly 16% appearing a single time and around 12% taken by the ten largest. These same data were also listed under a study on T cells in Graves' hyperthyroidism and ophthalmopathy.

This specimen was peripheral blood mononuclear cells (PBMCs), taken at new diagnosis, from a patient treated with antithyroid drugs. The receptors come from a man aged 18 to 29 with Graves disease. The CDR3 runs from the conserved cysteine through the conserved F or W. Each record gives: clone size, V gene, J gene, D gene, CDR3 protein. A D gene is named only where the DNA matches it firmly. Clone size is given for some rows only: seen once, a few or many times, or a class if the clone is expanded.

clone size: few; V gene: TRBV20-1; J gene: TRBJ2-7; D gene: -; CDR3 protein: CSARDGLGGVEQYF
clone size: many; V gene: TRBV2; J gene: TRBJ1-5; D gene: -; CDR3 protein: CASVQTNSNQPQHF
clone size: few; V gene: TRBV30; J gene: TRBJ1-3; D gene: -; CDR3 protein: CAWSERGMGTVLGVTIYF
clone size: many; V gene: TRBV18; J gene: TRBJ1-1; D gene: -; CDR3 protein: CASSPPVAEAFF
clone size: many; V gene: TRBV29-1; J gene: TRBJ2-2; D gene: TRBD2; CDR3 protein: CSVRTSGRAGAGELFF
clone size: many; V gene: TRBV28; J gene: TRBJ2-1; D gene: TRBD1; CDR3 protein: CASSSGTGVNNEQFF
clone size: many; V gene: TRBV6-1; J gene: TRBJ2-7; D gene: TRBD1; CDR3 protein: CASTRGTNYEQYF
clone size: few; V gene: TRBV7-9; J gene: TRBJ2-2; D gene: TRBD2; CDR3 protein: CASSGELAGGELFF
clone size: many; V gene: TRBV11-3; J gene: TRBJ2-7; D gene: TRBD2; CDR3 protein: CASTLGLAGVPFGEQYF
clone size: -; V gene: TRBV29-1; J gene: TRBJ2-2; D gene: -; CDR3 protein: CSVAWADNTGELFF
clone size: few; V gene: TRBV20-1; J gene: TRBJ2-2; D gene: TRBD2; CDR3 protein: CSAATFLAGTTTGELFF
clone size: few; V gene: TRBV20-1; J gene: TRBJ2-1; D gene: TRBD2; CDR3 protein: CSARVGSGRHNEQFF
clone size: -; V gene: TRBV7-7; J gene: -; D gene: -; CDR3 protein: CASSTYEQFF
clone size: -; V gene: TRBV5-1; J gene: TRBJ2-1; D gene: -; CDR3 protein: CASSLGLAITYNEQLF
clone size: -; V gene: TRBV29-1; J gene: TRBJ1-2; D gene: -; CDR3 protein: CSVKNRESYGYTF
clone size: -; V gene: TRBV4-1; J gene: TRBJ2-1; D gene: -; CDR3 protein: CASSQDVRGLEQFF
clone size: -; V gene: TRBV9; J gene: TRBJ1-2; D gene: -; CDR3 protein: CASSAASRGYTF
clone size: -; V gene: TRBV7-2; J gene: TRBJ2-1; D gene: TRBD1; CDR3 protein: CASRGQGFWGEQFF
clone size: -; V gene: TRBV3-1; J gene: TRBJ2-1; D gene: TRBD2; CDR3 protein: CASSQARLAGDLFF
clone size: many; V gene: TRBV12-5; J gene: TRBJ1-1; D gene: -; CDR3 protein: CASGLVAGTGNTEAFF
clone size: many; V gene: TRBV29-1; J gene: TRBJ2-1; D gene: -; CDR3 protein: CSVEYAGSYNEQFF
clone size: -; V gene: TRBV5-4; J gene: TRBJ2-5; D gene: -; CDR3 protein: CASSLWAEGETQYF
clone size: -; V gene: TRBV10-3; J gene: TRBJ1-2; D gene: TRBD1; CDR3 protein: CAISEDLGQTYGYTF
clone size: many; V gene: TRBV11-2; J gene: TRBJ2-7; D gene: TRBD2; CDR3 protein: CASSSPTSGRVYEQYF
clone size: many; V gene: TRBV18; J gene: TRBJ2-7; D gene: -; CDR3 protein: CASSPSGDLAYEQYF
clone size: -; V gene: TRBV6-4; J gene: TRBJ1-2; D gene: TRBD1; CDR3 protein: CASSSDRGQSGYTF
clone size: -; V gene: TRBV4-1; J gene: TRBJ2-7; D gene: -; CDR3 protein: CASSQDPNEQYF
clone size: many; V gene: TRBV18; J gene: TRBJ2-7; D gene: -; CDR3 protein: CASSPSTAWEQYF
clone size: -; V gene: TRBV6-9; J gene: TRBJ1-1; D gene: -; CDR3 protein: CASSYSRGAAFF
clone size: many; V gene: TRBV20-1; J gene: TRBJ2-7; D gene: -; CDR3 protein: CSAYSDSSYEQYF
clone size: -; V gene: TRBV25-1; J gene: TRBJ2-1; D gene: -; CDR3 protein: CASSELAEGNNEQFF
clone size: many; V gene: TRBV27; J gene: TRBJ2-7; D gene: -; CDR3 protein: CASSIQGNSYEQYF
clone size: -; V gene: TRBV5-5; J gene: TRBJ1-4; D gene: -; CDR3 protein: CASSLRQAHPTNEKLFF
clone size: -; V gene: TRBV20-1; J gene: TRBJ1-5; D gene: -; CDR3 protein: CSARSGTGSNQPQHF
clone size: -; V gene: TRBV19; J gene: TRBJ2-7; D gene: -; CDR3 protein: CASSIAPGADREDFWKQYF
clone size: many; V gene: TRBV27; J gene: TRBJ2-1; D gene: -; CDR3 protein: CASRWTADRGFEQFF
clone size: -; V gene: TRBV7-9; J gene: TRBJ1-1; D gene: -; CDR3 protein: CASSPPSRTEAFF
clone size: many; V gene: TRBV2; J gene: TRBJ1-6; D gene: -; CDR3 protein: CASSVGVSNSPLHF
clone size: once; V gene: TRBV28; J gene: TRBJ2-1; D gene: TRBD2; CDR3 protein: CASSRGGSSSYNEQFF
clone size: few; V gene: TRBV24-1; J gene: TRBJ1-5; D gene: TRBD1; CDR3 protein: CATSSGGTNQPQHF
clone size: many; V gene: TRBV28; J gene: TRBJ2-1; D gene: -; CDR3 protein: CASRTFSRVYNEQFF
clone size: few; V gene: TRBV7-2; J gene: TRBJ2-2; D gene: -; CDR3 protein: CASFRAGELFF
clone size: -; V gene: TRBV6-5; J gene: TRBJ1-6; D gene: -; CDR3 protein: CASSWVGDGNSPLHF
clone size: -; V gene: TRBV28; J gene: TRBJ2-1; D gene: -; CDR3 protein: CASSEGQGRDNEQFF
clone size: few; V gene: TRBV6-1; J gene: TRBJ2-1; D gene: TRBD2; CDR3 protein: CASSEGGSYNEQFF
clone size: many; V gene: TRBV9; J gene: TRBJ2-7; D gene: -; CDR3 protein: CASSVGGTVSSYEQYF
clone size: -; V gene: TRBV3-1; J gene: TRBJ1-6; D gene: -; CDR3 protein: CASRPQAVGNSPLHF
clone size: -; V gene: TRBV7-9; J gene: TRBJ2-3; D gene: TRBD2; CDR3 protein: CASRPGTSGLGDTQYF
clone size: many; V gene: TRBV12-3/TRBV12-4; J gene: TRBJ2-7; D gene: TRBD2; CDR3 protein: CATGASGSYEQYF
clone size: -; V gene: TRBV5-1; J gene: TRBJ2-1; D gene: TRBD2; CDR3 protein: CASSYEGTSPEQFF
clone size: many; V gene: TRBV20-1; J gene: TRBJ1-1; D gene: -; CDR3 protein: CSAAPGRMNTEAFF
clone size: -; V gene: TRBV9; J gene: TRBJ1-5; D gene: -; CDR3 protein: CASSVGRSEGQPQHF
clone size: few; V gene: TRBV20-1; J gene: TRBJ2-7; D gene: -; CDR3 protein: CSASSASVRYEQYF
clone size: -; V gene: TRBV7-3; J gene: TRBJ2-3; D gene: TRBD2; CDR3 protein: CASSLRPLAGADTQYF
clone size: -; V gene: TRBV24-1; J gene: TRBJ1-2; D gene: TRBD1; CDR3 protein: CATSDLEGQGVGYTF